This passage covers 8 T cell receptor beta chains from one sample sequenced in a study of blood T cell repertoires in COVID-19. Profiled with immunoSEQ multiplex PCR; TCRdb holds only in-frame clones, not every one. The sample records over 10,000 clones, around 90% being singletons. What was sequenced was peripheral blood. The receptors stem from a human donor with active COVID-19. The donor label of this sample is uncertain.

This rearrangement joins TRBV24-1 to TRBJ2-1; 13 bases match TRBD2. This CDR3 is built from 14 residues. The junction had 2 bases not matched to a gene; V was cut back by 10 bases and J by 3 bases. Germline-derived CDR1 and CDR2 are KGHDR and SFDVKD. The CDR3 bases are TGTGCCACAGGACTAGCGGGGGACTACAATGAGCAGTTCTTC. Encoded protein: CATGLAGDYNEQFF.

The chain is built from TRBV27 and TRBJ1-6; 7 bases agree with TRBD1. The CDR3 consists of 17 residues. Germline-derived CDR1 and CDR2 are MNHEY and SMNVEV (reference sequence). The junction had 18 bases not matched to a gene; V was cut back by 7 bases and J by 9 bases. Written as DNA, the CDR3 is TGTGCCAGCACTTCAGACAGGGAAGTTTTTCCAGGTTCACCCCTCCACTTT. Translation gives CASTSDREVFPGSPLHF.

The V and J genes are TRBV5-8 and TRBJ2-3; TRBD2 matches at 11 bases. The CDR3 is made up of 16 amino acids. The germline gives CDR1 SGHTS, CDR2 YDEGEE. Trimming removed 3 bases from V and 0 bases from J; junction bases left unmatched: 3. This chain's CDR3 is CASSWGLAVSTDTQYF. CDR3 nucleotide sequence: TGTGCCAGCAGCTGGGGACTAGCGGTTAGCACAGATACGCAGTATTTT.

This clone was picked up one time. The chain joins TRBV5-1 to TRBJ2-7; TRBD2 agrees at 7 bases. Germline CDR1 is SGHRS and CDR2 is YFSETQ. This CDR3 contains 13 residues. V lost 3 bases, J lost 4 bases, and 4 bases stayed unmatched. The DNA of the CDR3 is TGCGCCAGCAGCTGGGAGCGGGATTACGAGCAGTACTTC. Protein sequence: CASSWERDYEQYF. The variable domain in full, with the rest retrieved from reference TRBV5-1 and TRBJ2-7, is KAGVTQTPRYLIKTRGQQVTLSCSPISGHRSVSWYQQTPGQGLQFLFEYFSETQRNKGNFPGRFSGRQFSNSRSEMNVSTLELGDSALYLCASSWERDYEQYFGPGTRLTVT.

The genes are TRBV19 and TRBJ2-7, with 9 bases aligning to TRBD1. This CDR3 region has 14 residues. Germline loops: CDR1 LNHDA, CDR2 SQIVND (reference sequence). With V trimmed by 5 bases and J by 6 bases, 8 bases remained unmatched. The CDR3 spells CASSVHTGGGEQYF. As DNA, the CDR3 is TGTGCCAGTAGTGTTCACACAGGGGGCGGCGAGCAGTACTTC.

A single count supports this clone. Here the CDR3 reads CAISEGYSRNQPQHF. CDR3 bases: TGTGCCATCAGTGAGGGGTACAGCCGCAATCAGCCCCAGCATTTT. This chain uses TRBV10-3 with TRBJ1-5; D is undetermined. The CDR3 is made up of 15 amino acids. V shed 2 bases and J shed 2 bases, with 10 bases lying between them. Germline CDR1 is ENHRY and CDR2 is SYGVKD.

The genes are TRBV19 and TRBJ2-6; TRBD1 might be the D (5 bases). The CDR3 extends over 16 amino acids. Per germline, CDR1 LNHDA and CDR2 SQIVND (reference sequence). Trimming left V 6 bases short and J 4 bases short, with 16 bases between. CDR3 sequence: CASSVSPGPGANVLTF. Written as DNA, the CDR3 is TGTGCCAGTAGCGTTTCACCAGGGCCCGGGGCCAACGTCCTGACTTTC.

This chain connects TRBV5-1 to TRBJ2-1, with D tentatively TRBD1 (7 bases). The CDR3 contains 16 residues. V dropped 0 bases and J dropped 0 bases, with 10 bases sitting between them. Germline-derived CDR1 and CDR2 are SGHRS and YFSETQ. The CDR3 DNA follows: TGCGCCAGCAGCTTGGGCGGGACAGCCTCCTACAATGAGCAGTTCTTC. It encodes CASSLGGTASYNEQFF.